The entry that follows covers one T cell receptor (beta chain) sequence. Its specific antigen is unknown. Base qualities are not at hand, and no much larger clone is one base apart. This specimen belongs to a study of technical replicates of blood from a few donors (dated by TCRdb to between 2016 and 2019). Receptor amplification or capture employed the immunoSEQ multiplex PCR assay. TCRdb mirrors the immuneACCESS table, restricted to in-frame sequences. Some clones are absent from its copies; in checked studies, under half trace to an unresolved V gene, and the reason for the others is unknown. Recorded for this sample are around 65,000 clones; approximately 89% of them occurred a single time. Roughly 4.5% of the sample belongs to the ten largest clones. The sequence was obtained from a human donor in good health. Some clones in this sample may be carry-over from other donors' samples. The sequencing sample was made of PBMCs.

The CDR3 protein is CASSSMTGLAGLNEQYF. The nucleotides read TGTGCCAGCAGTTCTATGACGGGACTAGCGGGACTCAACGAGCAGTACTTC. Recombination linked TRBV7-9 to TRBJ2-7, and 13 junctional nucleotides match TRBD2. For CDR1 and CDR2, the germline V gene (reference sequence) lists SEHNR and FQNEAQ. Trimmed from V: 6 bases; trimmed from J: 5 bases; junction bases lacking a gene match: 13. The CDR3 runs 17 amino acids, cysteine and phenylalanine included. Kept here is only the CDR3 DNA, which spans 51 bases and is read in frame from base 1.